Below, one TCR beta chain is given with its context. These data originate in a study of blood T cell repertoires in COVID-19. The overall study: Researchers got acute and convalescent COVID-19 samples from the United States, Italy and Spain. PBMCs, B-cell-depleted T cells, or T cells were the source of the cDNA or gDNA that made up the material.

Per the original methods: The assay estimated nucleated cells by amplifying reference gene primers. Libraries were prepared by immunoSEQ multiplex PCR; TCRdb keeps only in-frame clonotypes and omits some of them. The V and J calls and clone size come from that table; D and trimming were worked out from the DNA. The sample lists about 120,000 clones; 75% to 85% were seen once. The sequence derives from a woman aged 80 or older with acute or convalescent COVID-19. Sequencing was done on a sample of peripheral blood.

The CDR3 loop reads CASSVPQGSGANVLTF. CDR3 sequence (DNA): TGTGCCAGCTCAGTCCCCCAGGGGTCCGGGGCCAACGTCCTGACTTTC. The chain recombines TRBV18 with TRBJ2-6; D is perhaps TRBD1 (6 bases). This CDR3 region has 16 residues. Between the trimmed V and J ends, which lost 5 bases and 4 bases, there was a span of 15 bases. The germline V gene encodes CDR1 KGHSH and CDR2 LQKENI.